This T cell receptor beta chain was found in a study of blood T cells in healthy people across ages. This clonotype turned up a few times. The second PCR ran roughly 6 to 11 cycles with a sample-barcoded 5' primer and J-beta primers. Carrying 12 random nucleotides, a template-switch adaptor labeled each individual cDNA molecule. Each of the samples gave a minimum of 2.5 million paired-end reads that contained CDR3. MiXCR was run by TCRdb on the 5' RACE reads, yielding one entry per CDR3 protein. The sample lists hundreds of thousands of distinct CDR3 sequences, around half occurring once. The V end was cut by 3 bases, the J end by 2 bases, with 11 bases between. The CDR3 sequence is 14 residues long. Germline CDR1 SGHRS, CDR2 YFSETQ. Isolated PBMCs totaled at least 7 million in each sample.

The receptor was derived from a woman aged 55-69 years in good health. The sample taken for sequencing was blood. The chain is built from TRBV5-1 and TRBJ2-5, with a tentative D call TRBD1 (5 bases). Written as DNA, the CDR3 is TGCGCCAGCAGCTGGGGCGAAACACAAGAGACCCAGTACTTC. This sequence encodes CASSWGETQETQYF. Variable domain in full (rest from reference TRBV5-1 and TRBJ2-5): KAGVTQTPRYLIKTRGQQVTLSCSPISGHRSVSWYQQTPGQGLQFLFEYFSETQRNKGNFPGRFSGRQFSNSRSEMNVSTLELGDSALYLCASSWGETQETQYFGPGTRLLVL.